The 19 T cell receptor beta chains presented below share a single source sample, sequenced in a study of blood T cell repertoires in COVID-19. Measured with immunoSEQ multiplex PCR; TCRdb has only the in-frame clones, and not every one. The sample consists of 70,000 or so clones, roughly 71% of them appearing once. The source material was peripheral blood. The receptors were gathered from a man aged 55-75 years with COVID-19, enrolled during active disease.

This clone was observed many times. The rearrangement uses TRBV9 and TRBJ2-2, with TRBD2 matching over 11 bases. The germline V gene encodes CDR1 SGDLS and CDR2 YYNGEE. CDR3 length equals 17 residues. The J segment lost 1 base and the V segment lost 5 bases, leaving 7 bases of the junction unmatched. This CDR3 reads CASRGPGTSGNTGELFF. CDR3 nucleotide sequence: TGTGCCAGCAGGGGACCTGGGACTAGCGGGAACACCGGGGAGCTGTTTTTT.

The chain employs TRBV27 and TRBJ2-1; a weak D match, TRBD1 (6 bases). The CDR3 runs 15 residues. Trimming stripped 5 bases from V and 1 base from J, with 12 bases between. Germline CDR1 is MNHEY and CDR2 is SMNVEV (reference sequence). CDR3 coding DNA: TGTGCCAGCAGTCCCGCCAGGGGTTCCTACAATGAGCAGTTCTTC. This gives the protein CASSPARGSYNEQFF.

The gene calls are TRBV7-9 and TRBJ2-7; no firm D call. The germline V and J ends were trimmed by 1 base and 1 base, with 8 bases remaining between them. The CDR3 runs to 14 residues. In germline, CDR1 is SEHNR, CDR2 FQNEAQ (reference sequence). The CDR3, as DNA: TGTGCCAGCAGCTTAGTTGGCGGTTCCTACGAGCAGTACTTC. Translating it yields CASSLVGGSYEQYF.

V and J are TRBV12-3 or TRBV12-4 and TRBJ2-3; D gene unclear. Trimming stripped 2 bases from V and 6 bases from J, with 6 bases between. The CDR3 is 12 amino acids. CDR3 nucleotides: TGTGCCAGCAGTTTACAGTTGGATACGCAGTATTTT. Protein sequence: CASSLQLDTQYF.

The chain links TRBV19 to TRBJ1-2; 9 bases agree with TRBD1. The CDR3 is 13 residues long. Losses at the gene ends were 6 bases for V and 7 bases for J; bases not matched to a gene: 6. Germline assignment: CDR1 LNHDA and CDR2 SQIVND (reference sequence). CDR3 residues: CASRSGTGLGYTF. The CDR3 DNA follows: TGTGCCAGTAGGTCTGGGACAGGGCTTGGCTACACCTTC.

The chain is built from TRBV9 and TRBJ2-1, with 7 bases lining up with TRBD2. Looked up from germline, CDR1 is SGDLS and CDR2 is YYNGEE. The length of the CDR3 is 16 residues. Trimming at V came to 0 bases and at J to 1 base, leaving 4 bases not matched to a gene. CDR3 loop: CASSVGLADSYNEQFF. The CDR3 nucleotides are TGTGCCAGCAGCGTAGGACTAGCTGATTCCTACAATGAGCAGTTCTTC.

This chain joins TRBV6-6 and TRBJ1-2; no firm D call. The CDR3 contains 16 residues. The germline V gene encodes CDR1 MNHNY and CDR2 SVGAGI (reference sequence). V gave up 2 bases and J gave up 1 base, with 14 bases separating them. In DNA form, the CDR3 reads TGTGCCAGCAGTTACGAGTCAGAGTACTATAACTATGGCTACACCTTC. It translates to CASSYESEYYNYGYTF.

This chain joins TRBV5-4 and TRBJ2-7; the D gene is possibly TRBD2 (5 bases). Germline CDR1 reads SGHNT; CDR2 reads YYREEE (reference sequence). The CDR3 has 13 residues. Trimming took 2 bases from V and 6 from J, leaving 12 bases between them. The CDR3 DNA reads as TGTGCCAGCAGCTTTTCATCCGGAGGCGAGCAGTACTTC. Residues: CASSFSSGGEQYF.

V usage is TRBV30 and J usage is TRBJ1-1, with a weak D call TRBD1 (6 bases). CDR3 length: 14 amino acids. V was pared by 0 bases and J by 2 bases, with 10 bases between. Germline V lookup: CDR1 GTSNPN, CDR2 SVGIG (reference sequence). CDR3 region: CAWSVPRGNTEAFF. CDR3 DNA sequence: TGTGCCTGGAGTGTCCCCAGGGGAAACACTGAAGCTTTCTTT.

This CDR3 reads CASGLVRTGGTTEAFF. CDR3 nucleotide sequence: TGTGCTAGTGGTTTGGTCCGGACAGGGGGTACCACTGAAGCTTTCTTT. The J gene is TRBJ1-1, the V gene TRBV12-5; 10 nucleotides line up with TRBD1. Germline CDR1 LGHNT, CDR2 FRNRAP. This CDR3 comprises 16 residues. V lost 0 bases to trimming and J lost 4 bases; unmatched junction nucleotides: 5.

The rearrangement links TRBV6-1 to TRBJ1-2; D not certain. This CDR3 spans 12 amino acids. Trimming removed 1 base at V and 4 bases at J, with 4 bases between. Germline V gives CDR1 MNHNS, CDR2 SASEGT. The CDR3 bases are TGTGCCAGCAGTGAAGGCAGCTATGGCTACACCTTC. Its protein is CASSEGSYGYTF.

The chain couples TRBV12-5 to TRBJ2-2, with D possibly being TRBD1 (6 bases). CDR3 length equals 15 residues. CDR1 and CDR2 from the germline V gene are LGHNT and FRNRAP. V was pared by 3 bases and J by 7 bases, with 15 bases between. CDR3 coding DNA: TGTGCTAGTGGTTTACTTTCTGGGGGCATCGGGGAGCTGTTTTTT. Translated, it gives CASGLLSGGIGELFF. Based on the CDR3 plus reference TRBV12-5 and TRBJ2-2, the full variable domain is DARVTQTPRHKVTEMGQEVTMRCQPILGHNTVFWYRQTMMQGLELLAYFRNRAPLDDSGMPKDRFSAEMPDATLATLKIQPSEPRDSAVYFCASGLLSGGIGELFFGEGSRLTVL.

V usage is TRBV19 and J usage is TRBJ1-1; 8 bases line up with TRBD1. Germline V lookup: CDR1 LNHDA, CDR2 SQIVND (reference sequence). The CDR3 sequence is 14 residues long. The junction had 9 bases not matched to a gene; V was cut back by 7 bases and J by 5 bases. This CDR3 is CASTLDRGSTEAFF. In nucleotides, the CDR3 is TGTGCCAGTACCCTAGACAGGGGATCTACTGAAGCTTTCTTT.

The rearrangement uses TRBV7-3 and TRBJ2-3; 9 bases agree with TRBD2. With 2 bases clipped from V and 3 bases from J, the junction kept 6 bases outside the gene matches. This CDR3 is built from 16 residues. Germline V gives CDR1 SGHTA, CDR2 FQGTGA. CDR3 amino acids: CASSLRRGGLTDTQYF. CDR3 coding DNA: TGTGCCAGCAGCTTACGGCGGGGGGGCCTGACAGATACGCAGTATTTT.

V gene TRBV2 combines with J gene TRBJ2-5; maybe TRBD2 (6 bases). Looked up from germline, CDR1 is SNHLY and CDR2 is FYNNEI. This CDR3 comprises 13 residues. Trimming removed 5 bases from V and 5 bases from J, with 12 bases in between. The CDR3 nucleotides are TGTGCCAGCAGTCCCGGGGGTGGGGAGACCCAGTACTTC. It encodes CASSPGGGETQYF.

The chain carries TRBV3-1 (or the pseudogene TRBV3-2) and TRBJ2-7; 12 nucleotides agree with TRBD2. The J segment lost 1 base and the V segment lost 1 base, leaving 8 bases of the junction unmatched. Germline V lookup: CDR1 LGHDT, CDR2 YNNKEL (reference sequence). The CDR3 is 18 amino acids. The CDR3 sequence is CASSQVALAGGVSYEQYF. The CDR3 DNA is TGTGCCAGCAGCCAAGTTGCGCTAGCGGGAGGGGTATCCTACGAGCAGTACTTC.

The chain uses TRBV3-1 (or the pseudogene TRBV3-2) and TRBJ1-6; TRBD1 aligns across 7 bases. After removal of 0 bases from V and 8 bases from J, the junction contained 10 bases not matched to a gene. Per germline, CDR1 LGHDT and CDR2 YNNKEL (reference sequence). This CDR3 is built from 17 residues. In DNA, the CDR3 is TGTGCCAGCAGCCAAGAAGCCTCGAGGGGGCCCTATTCACCCCTCCACTTT. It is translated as CASSQEASRGPYSPLHF.

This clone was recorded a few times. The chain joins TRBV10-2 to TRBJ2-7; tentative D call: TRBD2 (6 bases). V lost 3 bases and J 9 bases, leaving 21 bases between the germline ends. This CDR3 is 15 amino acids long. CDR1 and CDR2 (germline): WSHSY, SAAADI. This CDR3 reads CASSDHGGSEAGQYF. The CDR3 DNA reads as TGCGCCAGCAGTGACCATGGGGGGTCCGAGGCAGGGCAGTACTTC.

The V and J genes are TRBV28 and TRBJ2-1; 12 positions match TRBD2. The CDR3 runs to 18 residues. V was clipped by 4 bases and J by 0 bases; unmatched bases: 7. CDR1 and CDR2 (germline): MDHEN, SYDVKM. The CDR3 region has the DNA TGTGCCAGCAGTTCAATGACGACTAGCGGGAGCTCCTACAATGAGCAGTTCTTC. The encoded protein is CASSSMTTSGSSYNEQFF.